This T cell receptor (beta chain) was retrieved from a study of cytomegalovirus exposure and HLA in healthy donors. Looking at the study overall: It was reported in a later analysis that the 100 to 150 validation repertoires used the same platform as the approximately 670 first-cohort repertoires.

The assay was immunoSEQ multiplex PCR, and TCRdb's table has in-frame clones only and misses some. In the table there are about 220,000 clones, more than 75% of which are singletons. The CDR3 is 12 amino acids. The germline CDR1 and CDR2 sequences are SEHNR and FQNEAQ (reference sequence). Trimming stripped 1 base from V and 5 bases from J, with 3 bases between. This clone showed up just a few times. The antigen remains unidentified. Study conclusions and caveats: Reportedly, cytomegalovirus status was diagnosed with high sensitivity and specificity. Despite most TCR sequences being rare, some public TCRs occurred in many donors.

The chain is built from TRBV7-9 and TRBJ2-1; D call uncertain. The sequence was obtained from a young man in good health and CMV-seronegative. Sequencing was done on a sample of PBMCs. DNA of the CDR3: TGTGCCAGCAGCTTAGGGCACAATGAGCAGTTCTTC. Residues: CASSLGHNEQFF.